The entry below describes one TCR beta chain. CDR1 SNHLY and CDR2 FYNNEI come from the germline V gene. This CDR3 has 15 residues. V dropped 2 bases and J dropped 4; count of bases not matched to a gene: 1. Sequencing was performed with immunoSEQ multiplex PCR; in TCRdb, only in-frame clones are kept and a portion is missing. Of tens of thousands of clones listed, approximately 90% were seen once; the top ten hold roughly 4%. The data derive from a study of T cell changes during pregnancy in multiple sclerosis. The chain has TRBV2 and TRBJ2-3; TRBD2 aligns across 12 bases. The sequenced sample was CD8+ T cells from peripheral blood mononuclear cells, obtained in the third trimester of pregnancy. The TCR originated in a female donor with multiple sclerosis, enrolled in a pregnancy study. In DNA form, the CDR3 reads TGTGCCAGCAGTGAAACTAGCGGGGGGTCAGATACGCAGTATTTT. Translating it yields CASSETSGGSDTQYF.